The next 26 T cell receptor beta chains were all read from a single sample in a study of T cell repertoires in aging, cancer and after chemotherapy. The template was genomic DNA from peripheral blood, not RNA. Multiplex touch-down PCR with TRB-A/B primers amplified rearranged V-D-J TRB sequences. In TCRdb, the multiplex PCR reads were re-called with MiXCR into one record per CDR3 protein. This sample has thousands of distinct CDR3 sequences, with 25% to 40% found just once. Sequencing used blood. The origin of the receptors is a human donor in good health.

In its sample, this clonotype is medium-sized. The rearrangement links TRBV12-3 or TRBV12-4 to TRBJ1-2; TRBD1 matches 8 bases. With 7 bases clipped from V and 8 bases from J, the junction kept 6 bases outside the gene matches. The CDR3 is 12 amino acids. The CDR3 nucleotides read TGTGCCAGCACAAGGACAGGGCAAGGCTACACCTTC. Translated, it gives CASTRTGQGYTF.

CDR3 region: CASTPDRFFSPLHF. DNA of the CDR3: TGTGCCAGCACCCCCGACAGGTTTTTTTCACCCCTCCACTTT. This chain links TRBV6-2 or TRBV6-3 with TRBJ1-6; D is perhaps TRBD1 (6 bases). The CDR3 consists of 14 residues. V was trimmed by 7 bases and J by 9 bases, leaving 16 bases between them. Germline V gives CDR1 MNHEY, CDR2 SVGEGT.

This clonotype was seen a handful of times. This sequence joins TRBV6-2 or TRBV6-3 and TRBJ1-2; no definite D call. There are 15 residues in the CDR3. Germline loops: CDR1 MNHEY, CDR2 SVGEGT. The V end was cut by 3 bases, the J end by 6 bases, with 17 bases between. CDR3 in amino acids: CASSYGIRSANGYTF. As DNA, the CDR3 is TGTGCCAGCAGTTATGGGATTCGGTCGGCGAATGGCTACACCTTC.

This clonotype was seen only a few times. The rearrangement uses TRBV27 and TRBJ2-1, with D perhaps matching TRBD2 (5 bases). Germline CDR1 reads MNHEY; CDR2 reads SMNVEV (reference sequence). The germline V and J ends were trimmed by 5 bases and 0 bases, with 14 bases remaining between them. The CDR3 sequence is 16 residues long. This CDR3 is CASSLRAQTSYNEQFF. The CDR3 nucleotides are TGTGCCAGCAGTCTGAGGGCCCAAACCTCCTACAATGAGCAGTTCTTC.

This rearrangement joins TRBV27 to TRBJ2-2; the D is unclear. V was cut by 6 bases and J by 5 bases, with 16 bases left in between. The CDR3 totals 15 residues. Germline-derived CDR1 and CDR2 are MNHEY and SMNVEV (reference sequence). In DNA form, the CDR3 reads TGTGCCAGCAGCTCTCCTCCTGGGGTTACCGGGGAGCTGTTTTTT. It codes for CASSSPPGVTGELFF.

This clonotype came up once. The chain employs TRBV5-6 and TRBJ2-3; 7 bases are shared with TRBD2. The CDR3 covers 15 residues. The V gene end was trimmed by 3 bases and the J gene end by 6 bases; junction bases not matched to a gene: 10. Germline V gives CDR1 SGHDT, CDR2 YYEEEE. The CDR3 DNA follows: TGTGCCAGCAGCTCTCTTGGCGGGGGAGCTGATACGCAGTATTTT. This translates into CASSSLGGGADTQYF.

The V call is TRBV4-3, the J call TRBJ2-3; D is uncertain. The germline V gene has CDR1 LGHNA and CDR2 YSLEER. Trimming took off 1 base at V and 0 bases at J, with 8 bases between the two ends. This CDR3 comprises 15 residues. In DNA form, the CDR3 reads TGCGCCAGCAGCCAAGCCCCCGCTAGCACAGATACGCAGTATTTT. Translation gives CASSQAPASTDTQYF.

On this clonotype: This clone may be a read error of a much larger clone one base away. The chain is built from TRBV18 and TRBJ2-7; D call uncertain. This CDR3 is built from 14 residues. The germline CDR1 and CDR2 sequences are KGHSH and LQKENI. CDR3: CASLPPSAVNEQYF. The CDR3 DNA reads TGTGCCAGCTTACCACCGTCTGCGGTCAACGAGCAGTACTTC.

Relative to its sample, this clonotype is medium-sized. V gene TRBV29-1 combines with J gene TRBJ1-4; perhaps TRBD1 as D (5 bases). Per the germline V gene, CDR1 is SQVTM and CDR2 is ANQGSEA. There are 12 residues in the CDR3. V was pared by 5 bases and J by 5 bases, with 9 bases between. In DNA, the CDR3 is TGCAGCGTTTCTCGGGGGAATGAAAAACTGTTTTTT. It codes for CSVSRGNEKLFF.

The chain carries TRBV6-2 or TRBV6-3 and TRBJ1-2; the D is unclear. V gave up 4 bases and J gave up 1 base, with 10 bases separating them. This CDR3 region has 14 residues. Germline assignment: CDR1 MNHEY and CDR2 SVGEGT. The CDR3 spells CASSWAGDNYGYTF. The CDR3 nucleotides are TGTGCCAGCAGTTGGGCAGGAGATAACTATGGCTACACCTTC.

This clonotype has a handful of counts. The gene calls are TRBV4-3 and TRBJ2-7; D call uncertain. From germline, CDR1 is LGHNA and CDR2 YSLEER. Trimming shortened V by 2 bases and J by 1 base, and 9 bases separated the two germline ends. CDR3 length: 14 residues. CDR3 region: CASSQMAGSYEQYF. CDR3 sequence (DNA): TGCGCCAGCAGCCAAATGGCCGGATCCTACGAGCAGTACTTC.

Judged by abundance, this clonotype is medium-sized. The chain recombines TRBV6-1 with TRBJ2-1; 10 positions agree with TRBD2. In germline, CDR1 is MNHNS, CDR2 SASEGT. V shed 2 bases, J shed 3 bases, and the junction held 1 base outside the gene matches. CDR3 length: 15 residues. In nucleotides, the CDR3 is TGTGCCAGCAGTGAAACTAGCGGGGACTACAATGAGCAGTTCTTC. This encodes CASSETSGDYNEQFF.

This rearrangement joins TRBV6-5 to TRBJ1-5; no reliable D call. CDR3 length: 16 amino acids. V was shortened by 0 bases and J by 5 bases, with 14 bases between the two germline ends. Germline V gives CDR1 MNHEY, CDR2 SVGAGI. CDR3 region: CASSYSSDPMDQPQHF. CDR3 DNA: TGTGCCAGCAGTTACTCGTCAGATCCGATGGATCAGCCCCAGCATTTT.

This clonotype came up a few times. V gene TRBV6-6 combines with J gene TRBJ1-4; TRBD1 matches at 9 bases. Germline assignment: CDR1 MNHNY and CDR2 SVGAGI (reference sequence). The CDR3 runs 15 residues. V lost 5 bases, J lost 8 bases, and 9 bases stayed unmatched. The CDR3 DNA sequence: TGTGCCAGCAGTGAGATGGGACAGGGAGTGGAAAAACTGTTTTTT. Its protein is CASSEMGQGVEKLFF.

This clonotype has more than one count but fewer than ten. The chain employs TRBV5-6 and TRBJ2-2; TRBD2 aligns across 12 bases. J was trimmed by 3 bases and V by 5 bases; bases with no gene match: 11. CDR3 length: 18 residues. The germline CDR1 and CDR2 sequences are SGHDT and YYEEEE. The CDR3 DNA sequence: TGTGCCAGCAGTTTACTAGCGGGGGGATCTCTGGACACCGGGGAGCTGTTTTTT. Its translation is CASSLLAGGSLDTGELFF.

The rearrangement uses TRBV27 and TRBJ2-2; D is unresolved. Per the germline V gene, CDR1 is MNHEY and CDR2 is SMNVEV (reference sequence). CDR3 length: 14 amino acids. The germline V and J ends were trimmed by 6 bases and 0 bases, with 8 bases remaining between them. The DNA of the CDR3 is TGTGCCAGCAGGTGGACGGCGAACACCGGGGAGCTGTTTTTT. This gives the protein CASRWTANTGELFF.

In its sample, this clonotype ranks as medium-sized. The rearrangement uses TRBV6-1 and TRBJ2-3; D tentatively fits TRBD1 or TRBD2 (5 bases each). Germline lookup yields CDR1 MNHNS and CDR2 SASEGT. The CDR3 spans 14 residues. The V and J ends lost 4 bases and 2 bases respectively, with 10 bases between them. The CDR3 bases are TGTGCCAGCAGTGCGTGGGGGATCACAGATACGCAGTATTTT. Its protein product is CASSAWGITDTQYF.

This clonotype counts as medium-sized. The rearrangement links TRBV19 to TRBJ2-6, with 7 bases identical to TRBD1. Losses at the gene ends were 8 bases for V and 1 base for J; bases not matched to a gene: 11. The CDR3 covers 17 residues. From germline, CDR1 is LNHDA and CDR2 SQIVND (reference sequence). The CDR3, as DNA: TGTGCCAGTCACACCTGGACAGGACTGTCTGGGGCCAACGTCCTGACTTTC. It codes for CASHTWTGLSGANVLTF.

V and J are TRBV18 and TRBJ1-2; possible D gene TRBD1, 5 bases. V gave up 5 bases and J gave up 5 bases, with 18 bases separating them. The germline CDR1 and CDR2 sequences are KGHSH and LQKENI. The CDR3 is made up of 15 amino acids. The CDR3: CASSVGQTAEYGYTF. For the CDR3, the DNA is TGTGCCAGCTCAGTTGGCCAGACAGCTGAATATGGCTACACCTTC.

The chain couples TRBV5-4 to TRBJ1-2; 10 nucleotides match TRBD1. Unmatched junction bases numbered 3, after V lost 2 bases and J lost 5 bases. Germline-derived CDR1 and CDR2 are SGHNT and YYREEE (reference sequence). CDR3 size: 14 residues. The CDR3 protein is CASSFDRGLYGYTF. The CDR3 coding sequence is TGTGCCAGCAGCTTTGACAGGGGGCTATATGGCTACACCTTC.

The CDR3 sequence: CASSPLRSRSGNTIYF. The CDR3 bases are TGTGCCAGCTCACCGTTGAGGAGTAGGTCTGGAAACACCATATATTTT. The V and J genes are TRBV18 and TRBJ1-3; D not certain. The length of the CDR3 is 16 residues. Germline V gives CDR1 KGHSH, CDR2 LQKENI. V lost 3 bases and J 1 base, leaving 13 bases between the germline ends.

This clonotype was counted between two and nine times. The rearrangement uses TRBV6-5 and TRBJ1-1, with D uncertain. CDR1 is MNHEY and CDR2 is SVGAGI in the germline V gene. Trimming cost V 5 bases and J 1 base, with 8 bases left between them. CDR3 length: 13 residues. This CDR3 reads CASSTVANTEAFF. The CDR3 DNA reads TGTGCCAGCAGTACCGTAGCGAACACTGAAGCTTTCTTT.

This clonotype is medium-sized. The chain joins TRBV29-1 to TRBJ1-1; D gene unclear. The CDR3 contains 13 residues. Germline values: CDR1 SQVTM, CDR2 ANQGSEA. Trimming took 7 bases from V and 4 from J, leaving 16 bases between them. The CDR3 DNA reads TGCAGCGCATCAGACACCCCAGCCACTGAAGCTTTCTTT. Protein: CSASDTPATEAFF.

This clonotype was found a few times. The rearrangement links TRBV18 to TRBJ2-3; 12 positions match TRBD1. CDR1 is KGHSH and CDR2 is LQKENI in the germline V gene. The CDR3 runs 15 residues. After removal of 3 bases from V and 6 bases from J, the junction contained 4 bases not matched to a gene. The CDR3 here is CASSPPGQGADTQYF. DNA for the CDR3: TGTGCCAGCTCACCCCCGGGACAGGGGGCTGATACGCAGTATTTT.

There are a few counts of this clonotype. The chain is built from TRBV29-1 and TRBJ1-1; possibly TRBD1 for D (6 bases). Trimming removed 4 bases at V and 4 bases at J, with 16 bases between. CDR1 and CDR2 from the germline V gene are SQVTM and ANQGSEA. The CDR3 runs 14 residues. CDR3 protein: CSVVAGGQGTEAFF. CDR3 sequence (DNA): TGCAGCGTTGTAGCGGGGGGGCAGGGCACTGAAGCTTTCTTT.

This clonotype was detected a few times. This rearrangement joins TRBV10-3 to TRBJ2-2, with 7 positions matching TRBD1. Losses at the gene ends were 0 bases for V and 6 bases for J; bases not matched to a gene: 10. CDR3 length: 17 residues. The germline V gene has CDR1 ENHRY and CDR2 SYGVKD. In nucleotides, the CDR3 is TGTGCCATCAGTGAGTCGCTAGGGGACAGCCAAGCCGGGGAGCTGTTTTTT. It is translated as CAISESLGDSQAGELFF.